This TCR beta chain was identified during a study of human T cells and chemical hapten exposure. Study information: Subjects had 2% DPC placed on 2 cm by 2 cm of upper inner arm skin for sensitization. Small pooled library volume differences mainly caused per-sample TCR yield variation.

TCRdb processed the RACE reads anew with MiXCR; each CDR3 protein has one entry. The table shows a few hundred thousand distinct CDR3 sequences, with 8.6% occurring only once. Germline-derived CDR1 and CDR2 are SGHVS and FQNEAQ. V was pared by 1 base and J by 0 bases, with 9 bases of the junction left unmatched. The CDR3 consists of 19 residues. The time point denotes: pre-sensitization, week 0. The sample's treatment: therapeutic diphenylcyclopropenone sensitization with weekly scalp DPC. Blood was drawn before each patch test was applied. This clonotype was observed at least ten times. Sequencing used whole blood, obtained in connection with sensitization to the hapten diphenylcyclopropenone (DPC). This clonotype originated in a woman aged 40 to 49 with alopecia areata. Some clones in this sample may be carry-over from other donors' samples. This chain connects TRBV7-8 to TRBJ1-1, with TRBD1 identical over 12 bases. The CDR3: CASSLVAWDRGQMNTEAFF. In DNA form, the CDR3 reads TGTGCCAGCAGCTTAGTAGCGTGGGACAGGGGGCAAATGAACACTGAAGCTTTCTTT.